The clone carrying this TCR beta chain was observed a single time. These data come from a study of T cell responses to AZD1222 COVID-19 vaccine. For the study at large: The study pooled second doses at about 4 or about 12 weeks.

The CDR3 covers 16 residues. V lost 0 bases to trimming and J lost 3 bases, with 11 bases between them. Germline V gives CDR1 LNHNV, CDR2 YYDKDF (reference sequence). Generated by immunoSEQ multiplex PCR, the TCRdb table keeps only in-frame clones and is missing some. The top ten clones hold approximately 3.1% of a sample with around 110,000 clones, roughly nine tenths of them seen once. The TCR sequence derives from an adult in good health. Sample: peripheral blood, taken on day 0 of AZD1222 vaccination. This chain links TRBV15 with TRBJ2-2; D unclear. Here the CDR3 DNA reads TGTGCCACCAGCAGAGATCGAGTCACCCACACCGGGGAGCTGTTTTTT. Protein sequence: CATSRDRVTHTGELFF.